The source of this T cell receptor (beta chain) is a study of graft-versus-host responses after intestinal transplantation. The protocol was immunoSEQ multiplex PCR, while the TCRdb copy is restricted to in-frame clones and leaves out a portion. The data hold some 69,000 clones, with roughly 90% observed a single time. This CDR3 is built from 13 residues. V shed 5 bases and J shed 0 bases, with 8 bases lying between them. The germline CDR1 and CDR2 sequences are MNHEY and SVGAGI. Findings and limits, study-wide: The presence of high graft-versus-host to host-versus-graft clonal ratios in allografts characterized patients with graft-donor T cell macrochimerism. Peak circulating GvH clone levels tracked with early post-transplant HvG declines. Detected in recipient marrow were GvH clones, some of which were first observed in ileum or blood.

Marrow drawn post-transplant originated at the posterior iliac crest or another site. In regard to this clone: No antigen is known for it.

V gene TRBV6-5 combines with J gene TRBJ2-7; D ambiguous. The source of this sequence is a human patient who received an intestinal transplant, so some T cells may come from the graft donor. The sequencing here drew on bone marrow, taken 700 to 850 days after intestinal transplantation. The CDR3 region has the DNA TGTGCCAGCAGTCCCGCATACTCCTACGAGCAGTACTTC. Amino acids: CASSPAYSYEQYF.